A selection of T cell receptor beta chains follows, all from one sample in a study of PD-L1 blockade in urothelial cancer. Generated by immunoSEQ multiplex PCR, the TCRdb table keeps only in-frame clones and is missing some. This table holds 120,000 or so clones, about 84% found once. Sequenced here: PBMCs, sampled around atezolizumab (anti-PD-L1) treatment. The receptors here all came from a man between 45 and 60 years old with urothelial cancer. The CDR3 runs from the conserved cysteine through the conserved F or W. Fields, in order: J gene, V gene, clone size, D gene, CDR3 DNA, CDR3 protein. The D gene is left open where the match is weak. Clone size, where shown, is once, few, many, or a class for clones that have expanded.

j_call: TRBJ2-1
v_call: TRBV7-3
clone_size: .
d_call: TRBD2
cdr3_nt: TGTGCCAGCAGCTTAGCCGGGAGGGAGGGATACAATGAGCAGTTCTTC
cdr3_aa: CASSLAGREGYNEQFF

j_call: TRBJ2-1
v_call: TRBV5-5
clone_size: .
d_call: TRBD2
cdr3_nt: TGTGCCAGCAGCTTAGGAAGCGGGACCTACAATGAGCAGTTCTTC
cdr3_aa: CASSLGSGTYNEQFF

j_call: TRBJ2-7
v_call: TRBV18
clone_size: .
d_call: TRBD1
cdr3_nt: TGTGCCAGCTCAACAGGTACGACAGGGCCCTCCTACGAGCAGTACTTC
cdr3_aa: CASSTGTTGPSYEQYF

j_call: TRBJ1-1
v_call: TRBV5-6
clone_size: .
d_call: .
cdr3_nt: TGTGCCAGCAGCCCGGCGGGGTCCACTGAAGCTTTCTTT
cdr3_aa: CASSPAGSTEAFF

j_call: TRBJ2-5
v_call: TRBV19
clone_size: .
d_call: .
cdr3_nt: TGTGCCAGTAGTAACAGGGACGGACAAGAGACCCAGTACTTC
cdr3_aa: CASSNRDGQETQYF

j_call: TRBJ1-3
v_call: TRBV7-9
clone_size: .
d_call: TRBD1
cdr3_nt: TGTGCCAGCAGGGGACAGGGGAGCTCTGGAAACACCATATATTTT
cdr3_aa: CASRGQGSSGNTIYF

j_call: TRBJ2-1
v_call: TRBV5-1
clone_size: .
d_call: .
cdr3_nt: TGCGCCAGCAGCCCGCAGGGGTCCAGCTCCTACAATGAGCAGTTCTTC
cdr3_aa: CASSPQGSSSYNEQFF

j_call: TRBJ2-7
v_call: TRBV10-3
clone_size: .
d_call: TRBD2
cdr3_nt: TGTGCCATCAGAATTAGCGGGATTAACTACGAGCAGTACTTC
cdr3_aa: CAIRISGINYEQYF

j_call: TRBJ2-7
v_call: TRBV4-2
clone_size: .
d_call: .
cdr3_nt: TGTGCCAGCAGCCAAGATACGACATACGAGCAGTACTTC
cdr3_aa: CASSQDTTYEQYF

j_call: TRBJ2-4
v_call: TRBV5-8
clone_size: .
d_call: .
cdr3_nt: TGTGCCAGCAGCCCTCGTGGGGCAGGAGTGGCCAAAAACATTCAGTACTTC
cdr3_aa: CASSPRGAGVAKNIQYF

j_call: TRBJ2-3
v_call: TRBV9
clone_size: .
d_call: .
cdr3_nt: TGTGCCAGCAGCGTAGCTGTGGGAGGTACAGATACGCAGTATTTT
cdr3_aa: CASSVAVGGTDTQYF

j_call: TRBJ2-7
v_call: TRBV9
clone_size: .
d_call: TRBD2
cdr3_nt: TGTGCCAGCAGCGTAGAACTAGCGGGAAACGAGCAGTACTTC
cdr3_aa: CASSVELAGNEQYF

j_call: TRBJ2-7
v_call: TRBV30
clone_size: .
d_call: TRBD2
cdr3_nt: TGTGCCTGGTCTAGCGGCTCCAGCTCCTACGAGCAGTACTTC
cdr3_aa: CAWSSGSSSYEQYF

j_call: TRBJ1-1
v_call: TRBV19
clone_size: .
d_call: TRBD1
cdr3_nt: TGTGCCAGTAGACAGGGGGCTGATAGCACTGAAGCTTTCTTT
cdr3_aa: CASRQGADSTEAFF

j_call: TRBJ1-3
v_call: TRBV11-2
clone_size: once
d_call: .
cdr3_nt: TGTGCCAGCAGCTCAGCCTACAGGGCTAGAAACACCATATATTTT
cdr3_aa: CASSSAYRARNTIYF

j_call: TRBJ1-6
v_call: TRBV2
clone_size: .
d_call: .
cdr3_nt: TGTGCCTACGACTCACCACGGGTCCATAATTCACCCCTCCACTTT
cdr3_aa: CAYDSPRVHNSPLHF

j_call: TRBJ2-3
v_call: TRBV11-3
clone_size: .
d_call: TRBD2
cdr3_nt: TGTGCCAGCGGAGGACTGGCGGGAGGCCGTTGGGATACGCAGTATTTT
cdr3_aa: CASGGLAGGRWDTQYF

j_call: TRBJ2-2
v_call: TRBV9
clone_size: .
d_call: .
cdr3_nt: TGTGCCAGCAGCTCTACGGTAGCGGCCACTAGCTCCGGGGAGCTGTTTTTT
cdr3_aa: CASSSTVAATSSGELFF

j_call: TRBJ2-3
v_call: TRBV5-6
clone_size: .
d_call: .
cdr3_nt: TGTGCCAGCAGCTTGCTTGGTTCGGCTAGCGCGGTAGGAGATACGCAGTATTTT
cdr3_aa: CASSLLGSASAVGDTQYF

j_call: TRBJ1-6
v_call: TRBV18
clone_size: .
d_call: TRBD1
cdr3_nt: TGTGCCAGCTCACAGTTACAGGGGGCGAGCTCACCCCTCCACTTT
cdr3_aa: CASSQLQGASSPLHF

j_call: TRBJ1-1
v_call: TRBV11-2
clone_size: .
d_call: TRBD1
cdr3_nt: TGTGCCAGCAGCAGACAGGGAAGCACTGAAGCTTTCTTT
cdr3_aa: CASSRQGSTEAFF

j_call: TRBJ1-2
v_call: TRBV30
clone_size: .
d_call: TRBD1
cdr3_nt: TGTGCCTGTAAACAGGGGGCCTACTATGGCTACACCTTC
cdr3_aa: CACKQGAYYGYTF

j_call: TRBJ2-5
v_call: TRBV5-4
clone_size: .
d_call: .
cdr3_nt: TGTGCCAGCAGCTTAGCCGACTCAAAAGAGACCCAGTACTTC
cdr3_aa: CASSLADSKETQYF